The present T cell receptor (beta chain) was sequenced within a study of high-grade serous ovarian cancer treatment subgroups. Study overall: Each sample yielded on average around 7,000 unique TCR beta rearrangements from 13,000 or so reads.

Measured with immunoSEQ multiplex PCR; TCRdb has only the in-frame clones, and not every one. This sample has about 15,000 clones, with roughly nine tenths found just once. Findings and caveats of the study: These tumor repertoires lack spatial information from bulk sequencing. Tumors within one patient showed repertoire similarity of roughly 0.095 to 0.85.

As concerns this clone: What it binds is unknown.

Tumor tissue was taken before any definitive surgery or chemotherapy was given. The specimen sequenced was tumor tissue. This clonotype was obtained from a human donor with high-grade serous ovarian cancer.

CDR3 DNA sequence: TGTGCAATCGGTCCGAGGGGCGGCACAGATACGCAGTATTTT. This codes for CAIGPRGGTDTQYF. This rearrangement joins TRBV10-3 to TRBJ2-3; D tentatively reads TRBD1 or TRBD2 (5 bases each). This CDR3 spans 14 amino acids. In germline, CDR1 is ENHRY, CDR2 SYGVKD.